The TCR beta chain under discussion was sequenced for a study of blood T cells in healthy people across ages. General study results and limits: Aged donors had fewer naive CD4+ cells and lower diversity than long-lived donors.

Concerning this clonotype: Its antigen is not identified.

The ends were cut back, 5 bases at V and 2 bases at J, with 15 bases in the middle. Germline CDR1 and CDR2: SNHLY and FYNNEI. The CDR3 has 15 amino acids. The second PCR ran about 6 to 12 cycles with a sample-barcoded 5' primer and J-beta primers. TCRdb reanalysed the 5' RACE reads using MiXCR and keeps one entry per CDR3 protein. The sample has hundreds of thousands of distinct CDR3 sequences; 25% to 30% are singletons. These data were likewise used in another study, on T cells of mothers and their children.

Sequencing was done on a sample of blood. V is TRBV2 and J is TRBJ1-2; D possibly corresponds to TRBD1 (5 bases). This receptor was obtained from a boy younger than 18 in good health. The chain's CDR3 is CASSTPGRSNYGYTF. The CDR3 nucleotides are TGTGCCAGCAGTACCCCGGGACGAAGCAACTATGGCTACACCTTC.